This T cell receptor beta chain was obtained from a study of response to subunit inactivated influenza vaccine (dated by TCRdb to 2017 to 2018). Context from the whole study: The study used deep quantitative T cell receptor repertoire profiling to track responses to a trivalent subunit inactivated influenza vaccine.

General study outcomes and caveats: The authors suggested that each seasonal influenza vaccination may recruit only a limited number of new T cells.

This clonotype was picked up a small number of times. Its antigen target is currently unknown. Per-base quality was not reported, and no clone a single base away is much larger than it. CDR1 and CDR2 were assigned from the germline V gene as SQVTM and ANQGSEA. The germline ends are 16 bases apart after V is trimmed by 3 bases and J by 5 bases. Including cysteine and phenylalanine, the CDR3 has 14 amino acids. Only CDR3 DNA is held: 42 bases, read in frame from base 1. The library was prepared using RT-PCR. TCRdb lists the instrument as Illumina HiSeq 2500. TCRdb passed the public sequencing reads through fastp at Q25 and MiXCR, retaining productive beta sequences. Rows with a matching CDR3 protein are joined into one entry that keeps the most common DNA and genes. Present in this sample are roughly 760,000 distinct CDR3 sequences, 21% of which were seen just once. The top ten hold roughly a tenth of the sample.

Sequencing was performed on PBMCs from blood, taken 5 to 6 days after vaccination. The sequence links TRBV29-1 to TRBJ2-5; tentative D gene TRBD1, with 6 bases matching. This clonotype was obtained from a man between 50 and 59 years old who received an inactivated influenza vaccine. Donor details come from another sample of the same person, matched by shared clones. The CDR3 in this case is CSVDVTGSSETQYF. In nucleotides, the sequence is TGCAGCGTTGATGTAACAGGGAGTAGTGAGACCCAGTACTTC.